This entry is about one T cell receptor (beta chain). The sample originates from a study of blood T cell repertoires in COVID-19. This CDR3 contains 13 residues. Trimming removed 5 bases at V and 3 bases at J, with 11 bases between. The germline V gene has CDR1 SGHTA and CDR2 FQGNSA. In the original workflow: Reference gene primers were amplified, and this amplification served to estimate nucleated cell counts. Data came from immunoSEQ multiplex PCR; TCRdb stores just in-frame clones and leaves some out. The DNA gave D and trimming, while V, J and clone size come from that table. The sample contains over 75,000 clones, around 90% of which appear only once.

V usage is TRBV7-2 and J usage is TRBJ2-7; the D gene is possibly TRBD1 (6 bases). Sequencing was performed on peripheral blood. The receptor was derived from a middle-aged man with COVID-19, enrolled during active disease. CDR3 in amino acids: CASSNGQFYEQYF. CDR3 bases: TGTGCCAGCAGCAACGGACAGTTCTACGAGCAGTACTTC.